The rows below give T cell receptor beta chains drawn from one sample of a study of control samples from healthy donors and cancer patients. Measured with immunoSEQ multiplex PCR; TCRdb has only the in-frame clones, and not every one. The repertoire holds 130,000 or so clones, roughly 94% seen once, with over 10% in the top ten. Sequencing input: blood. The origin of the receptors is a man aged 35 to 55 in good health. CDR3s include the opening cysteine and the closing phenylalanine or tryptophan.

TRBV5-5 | CASTWGPGKGGYTF
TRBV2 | CASSDRVGNQPQHF
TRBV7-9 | CASSSSGANVLTF
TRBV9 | CASSVAQGATSYEQYF
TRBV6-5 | CASNNAGTSTDTQYF
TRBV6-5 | CASSYGQNTEAFF
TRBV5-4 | CASSLGTGGIYGYTF
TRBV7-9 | CASSPWTGSGELFF
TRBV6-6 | CASSRTGGLAGSTDTQYF
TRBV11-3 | CASSFEGGTWDEQFF
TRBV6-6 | CASTENRRNTEAFF
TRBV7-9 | CASSLARQGGEKLFF
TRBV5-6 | CASSRRWDTQYF
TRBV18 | CASSQLQGVDYGYTF
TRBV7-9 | CASSVTGNEQYF
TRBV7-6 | CASSSGQPGETQYF
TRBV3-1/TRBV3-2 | CASGRNPSGGKAYEQYF
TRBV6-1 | CASSENLGVGNEQFF
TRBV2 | CASISDTQYF
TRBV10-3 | CAISETGVGDTGELFF
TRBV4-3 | CASSQDPLAGGPDTQYF
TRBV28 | CASSLESSYNSPLHF
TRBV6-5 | CAGGQDNSPLHF
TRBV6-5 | CASSFKTDSNQPQHF
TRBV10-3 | CAIRAGAEEKLFF
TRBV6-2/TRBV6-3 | CASSSLRHEQFF
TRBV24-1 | CATSKGIDTQYF
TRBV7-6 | CASSPQPSSYNEQFF
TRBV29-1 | CSIHRLYGYTF